Reported below is one TCR beta chain. The specificity of this receptor is unknown. Within one base of it there is no much larger clone, and no base qualities were kept. The germline V gene (reference sequence) provides CDR1 MNHEY and CDR2 SMNVEV. For this chain, trimming is 5 bases at the V end and 0 bases at the J end, and the number of junction bases without a gene match is 6. CDR3 length: 16 amino acids, cysteine to phenylalanine. The only DNA kept is the CDR3, 48 bases in frame from the first base. This specimen belongs to a study of PD-1 blockade in classical Hodgkin lymphoma (dated by TCRdb to 2020 to 2021). Regarding the research as a whole: Nivolumab dosing was 3 mg/kg intravenously every 2 weeks, continuing until either disease progression or unacceptable toxicity. The study used CyTOF and TCR beta sequencing to define a peripheral blood immune signature of response to PD-1 blockade in classical Hodgkin lymphoma.

Genomic DNA was extracted with the Qiagen DNeasy kit from unsorted PBMCs and from negatively selected CD4+ and CD8+ fractions. TCR beta CDR3 regions were amplified by immunoSEQ multiplex PCR using primers annealing to V and J segments. A synthetic immune receptor repertoire was used to minimize amplification bias, and any remaining bias was removed computationally after sequencing. The original methods were these. Custom Python scripts were used to quantify repertoire diversity as the Shannon entropy index. Unsorted, CD4+ and CD8+ repertoires were examined separately, except in combined analyses, for which CD4+ and CD8+ sequences were merged in silico. A clone counted as expanded when the clone's frequency after treatment rose at least 2-fold relative to C1D1, and clones undetected at baseline were given a pseudocount of 0.5. Clones with 0 or 1 copy at C1D1 were defined as singleton clones, while clones with 2 or more copies were defined as non-singleton clones. Clones expanded in unsorted samples were annotated as CD4+, CD8+ or unknown by matching protein sequences in sorted samples from the same patient. Wilcoxon tests were applied to paired samples to test diversity changes from C1D1 to C4D1. TCRdb stores this immuneACCESS table with in-frame sequences only. Part of the clones is absent; in the studies checked, under half of the shortfall reflects unresolved V genes, and no reason is known for the rest. V, J and clone size reflect that table, while D and trimming were determined from the DNA. The sample data list approximately 27,000 clones, and roughly 87% of these were observed just once. Around a sixth of the sample goes to the ten largest clones.

This sample's time point label indicates: cycle 4 day 1 (C4D1), after more than five weeks of nivolumab. Every trial patient had relapsed after autologous stem cell transplantation, and cohorts A, B and C differed in prior brentuximab vedotin exposure. The trial cohort comprised more than 55 patients with relapsed/refractory classical Hodgkin lymphoma whose best overall responses were complete response, partial response or progressive disease. Single-agent nivolumab was administered to trial patients in the multi-cohort phase II CheckMate 205 trial. Best overall response was determined by an independent review committee according to the 2007 International Working Group response criteria. Trial PBMCs were obtained immediately prior to nivolumab initiation (C1D1) and on therapy at cycle 2 day 1 and cycle 4 day 1. Peripheral blood was collected in 8 mL Vacutainer Cell Preparation Tubes, from which PBMCs were isolated by centrifugation and then cryopreserved.

The paper as a whole reports these results and caveats: Diversity was lower in patients who began nivolumab less than 1 year after ASCT, so these patients were left out of later analyses to avoid confounding by immune reconstitution. Trial patients with a complete response had baseline diversity similar to that of newly diagnosed patients, while partial responders and progressors had significantly lower diversity. Baseline TCR diversity was reported to be lower in newly diagnosed patients than in healthy donors, and even lower in relapsed/refractory patients. CD4+ but not CD8+ TCR diversity rose significantly by C4D1 (p=0.0027 vs p=0.16), most apparent in complete responders (p=0.02). The study covered only a single clinical trial cohort, and the causes of the repertoire differences, possibly disease activity or prior therapy, were still not defined.

The material sequenced was peripheral blood mononuclear cells (PBMCs), taken before the fourth cycle of nivolumab. The rearrangement combines TRBV27 with TRBJ2-2, with 7 middle bases fitting TRBD2. This receptor was obtained from a human donor with classical Hodgkin lymphoma. The nucleotide sequence is given as TGTGCCAGCAGTCTAACCGGGACTACGAACACCGGGGAGCTGTTTTTT. Its translation is CASSLTGTTNTGELFF.